This entry lists 5 T cell receptor beta chains sequenced from one sample in a study of shared clonotypes between healthy human individuals. Profiling relied on immunoSEQ multiplex PCR, and the TCRdb table lists in-frame clones only, not all of them. Of 1.6 million or so clones listed, roughly 98.5% are singletons. Sequencing was carried out using naive CD4+ T cells sorted from blood. Subset defined: CD45RA+ positively selected. These receptors were obtained from a man younger than 45 in good health.

The chain employs TRBV7-9 and TRBJ2-1, with no clear D. V lost 1 base to trimming and J lost 1 base, with 8 bases between them. CDR1 and CDR2 from the germline V gene are SEHNR and FQNEAQ (reference sequence). There are 15 residues in the CDR3. CDR3 coding DNA: TGTGCCAGCAGCTTAGGCCTTCCATCCTACAATGAGCAGTTCTTC. It yields the protein CASSLGLPSYNEQFF. The whole variable domain, remainder taken from reference TRBV7-9 and TRBJ2-1, is DTGVSQNPRHKITKRGQNVTFRCDPISEHNRLYWYRQTLGQGPEFLTYFQNEAQLEKSRLLSDRFSAERPKGSFSTLEIQRTEQGDSAMYLCASSLGLPSYNEQFFGPGTRLTVL.

The chain links TRBV7-2 to TRBJ2-1, with 9 bases aligning to TRBD2. Looked up from germline, CDR1 is SGHTA and CDR2 is FQGNSA. V trimming: 4 bases; J trimming: 8 bases; junction bases outside the gene matches: 12. The CDR3 sequence is 16 residues long. The CDR3 sequence: CASSSPSGLAGYEQFF. CDR3 coding DNA: TGTGCCAGCAGCTCCCCGTCGGGACTAGCAGGCTATGAGCAGTTCTTC. The entire variable domain, with the rest obtained from reference TRBV7-2 and TRBJ2-1, is as follows: GAGVSQSPSNKVTEKGKDVELRCDPISGHTALYWYRQSLGQGLEFLIYFQGNSAPDKSGLPSDRFSAERTGGSVSTLTIQRTQQEDSAVYLCASSSPSGLAGYEQFFGPGTRLTVL.

For this clone: The sample carries other DNA sequences with the same CDR3. The CDR3, as DNA: TGTGCCAGCAGCGTAGTGGCATCCGATACGCAGTATTTT. Amino acids: CASSVVASDTQYF. V and J are TRBV9 and TRBJ2-3, with D uncertain. The germline CDR1 and CDR2 sequences are SGDLS and YYNGEE. The CDR3 runs to 13 residues. V was clipped by 0 bases and J by 6 bases, with 8 bases between them.

V is TRBV5-1 and J is TRBJ1-1; possibly TRBD1 for D (6 bases). The V gene lost 3 bases and the J gene lost 8 bases, with 17 bases spanning the gap. Germline lookup yields CDR1 SGHRS and CDR2 YFSETQ. The CDR3 is made up of 14 amino acids. In nucleotides, the CDR3 is TGCGCCAGCAGCTCCACAGGGTTGGCCCAAGAAGCTTTCTTT. Translating it yields CASSSTGLAQEAFF.

This clone was seen once. V usage is TRBV5-1 and J usage is TRBJ2-5, with TRBD1 as a possible D gene (5 bases). CDR1 SGHRS and CDR2 YFSETQ come from the germline V gene. This CDR3 is 15 amino acids long. The germline V and J ends were trimmed by 0 bases and 7 bases, with 16 bases remaining between them. For the CDR3, the DNA is TGCGCCAGCAGCTTGGGCCCCAAGGGGTCCGGGACCCAGTACTTC. Translation gives CASSLGPKGSGTQYF. The whole variable domain, remainder taken from reference TRBV5-1 and TRBJ2-5, is KAGVTQTPRYLIKTRGQQVTLSCSPISGHRSVSWYQQTPGQGLQFLFEYFSETQRNKGNFPGRFSGRQFSNSRSEMNVSTLELGDSALYLCASSLGPKGSGTQYFGPGTRLLVL.